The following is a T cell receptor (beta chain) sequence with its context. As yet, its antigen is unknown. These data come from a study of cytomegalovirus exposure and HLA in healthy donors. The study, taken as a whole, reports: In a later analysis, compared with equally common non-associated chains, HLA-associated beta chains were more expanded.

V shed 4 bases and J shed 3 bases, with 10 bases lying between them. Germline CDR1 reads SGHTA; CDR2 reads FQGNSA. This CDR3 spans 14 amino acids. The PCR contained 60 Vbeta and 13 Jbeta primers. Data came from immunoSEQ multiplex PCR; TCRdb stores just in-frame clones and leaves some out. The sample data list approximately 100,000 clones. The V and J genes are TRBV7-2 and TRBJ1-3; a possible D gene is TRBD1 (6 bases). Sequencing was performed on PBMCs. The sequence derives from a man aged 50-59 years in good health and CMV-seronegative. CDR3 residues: CASSSTGFGNTIYF. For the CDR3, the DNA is TGTGCCAGCAGCTCAACAGGGTTTGGAAACACCATATATTTT.